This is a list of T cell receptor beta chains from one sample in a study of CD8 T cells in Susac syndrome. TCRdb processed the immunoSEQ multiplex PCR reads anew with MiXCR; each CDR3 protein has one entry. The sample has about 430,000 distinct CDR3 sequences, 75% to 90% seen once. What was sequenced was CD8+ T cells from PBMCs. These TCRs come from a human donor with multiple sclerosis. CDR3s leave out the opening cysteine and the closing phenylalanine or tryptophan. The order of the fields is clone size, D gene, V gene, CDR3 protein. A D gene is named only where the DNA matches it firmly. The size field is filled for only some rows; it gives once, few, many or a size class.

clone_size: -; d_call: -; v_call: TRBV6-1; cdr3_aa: ASSVGEEGTEAF
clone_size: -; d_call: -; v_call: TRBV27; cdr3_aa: ASSLSWGASYEQY
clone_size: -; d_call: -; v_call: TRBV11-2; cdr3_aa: ASSSQTGSPGANVLT
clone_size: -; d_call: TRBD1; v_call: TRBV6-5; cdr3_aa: ASSSGQVHTEAF
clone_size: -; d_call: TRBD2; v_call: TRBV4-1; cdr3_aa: ASSDLAGGADTQY
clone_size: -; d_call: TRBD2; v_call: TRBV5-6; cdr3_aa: ASSLTPGGEFYEQY
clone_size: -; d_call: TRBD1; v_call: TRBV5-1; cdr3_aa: ASRIGTGGDQPQH
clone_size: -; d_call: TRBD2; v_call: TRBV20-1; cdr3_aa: SARPGAGVEPLPYEQY
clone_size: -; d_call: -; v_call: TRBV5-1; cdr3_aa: ASSLSGPLRETQY
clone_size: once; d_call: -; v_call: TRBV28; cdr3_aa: ASKGGAANEQF
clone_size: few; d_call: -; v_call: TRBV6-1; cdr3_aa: ASTIDWRTQY
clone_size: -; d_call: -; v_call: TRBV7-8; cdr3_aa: ASSPRRTGASYSPLH
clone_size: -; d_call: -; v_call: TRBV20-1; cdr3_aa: SARDRLGRSNEKLF
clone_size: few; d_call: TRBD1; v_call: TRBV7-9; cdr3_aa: ASSPHEQQGVGHEQY
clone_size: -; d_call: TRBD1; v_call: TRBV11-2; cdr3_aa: AGEGAGYNEQF